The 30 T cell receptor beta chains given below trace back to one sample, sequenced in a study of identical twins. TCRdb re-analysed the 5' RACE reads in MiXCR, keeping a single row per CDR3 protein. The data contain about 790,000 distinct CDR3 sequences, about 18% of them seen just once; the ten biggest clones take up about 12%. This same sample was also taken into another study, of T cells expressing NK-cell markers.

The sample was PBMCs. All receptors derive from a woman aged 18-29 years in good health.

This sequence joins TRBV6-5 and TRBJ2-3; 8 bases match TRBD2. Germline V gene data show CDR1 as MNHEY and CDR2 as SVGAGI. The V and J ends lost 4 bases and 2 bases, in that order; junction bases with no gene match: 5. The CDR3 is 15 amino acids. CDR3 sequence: CASSLVSGDTDTQYF. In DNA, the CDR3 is TGTGCCAGCAGTTTGGTTAGCGGGGACACAGATACGCAGTATTTT.

For the CDR3, the DNA is TGCAGTGCTAGAGATGGGCTAGCGGGAGGCCCCGAGAGAGATACGCAGTATTTT. This gives the protein CSARDGLAGGPERDTQYF. The chain joins TRBV20-1 to TRBJ2-3; 11 bases match TRBD2. Germline V gene data show CDR1 as DFQATT and CDR2 as SNEGSKA (reference sequence). This CDR3 is 18 amino acids long. Germline trimming cut 0 bases from V and 5 bases from J; bases unmatched to any gene: 13.

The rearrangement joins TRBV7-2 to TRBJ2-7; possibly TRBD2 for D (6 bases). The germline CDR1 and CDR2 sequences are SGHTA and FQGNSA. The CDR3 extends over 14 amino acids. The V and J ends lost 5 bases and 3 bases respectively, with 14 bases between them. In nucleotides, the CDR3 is TGTGCCAGCAGCGGAGGGGTAGCGAACTACGAGCAGTACTTC. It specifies CASSGGVANYEQYF.

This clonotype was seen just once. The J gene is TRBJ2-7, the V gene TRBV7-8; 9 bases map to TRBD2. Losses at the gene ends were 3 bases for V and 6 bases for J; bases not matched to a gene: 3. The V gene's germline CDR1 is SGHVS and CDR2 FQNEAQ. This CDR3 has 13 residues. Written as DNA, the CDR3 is TGTGCCAGCAGCTTGGGACTAGCTAGCGAGCAGTACTTC. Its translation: CASSLGLASEQYF.

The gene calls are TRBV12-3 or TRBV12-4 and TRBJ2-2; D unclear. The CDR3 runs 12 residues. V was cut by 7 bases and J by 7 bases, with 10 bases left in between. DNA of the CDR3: TGTGCCAGCAAGCTAACCATCGGGGAGCTGTTTTTT. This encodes CASKLTIGELFF.

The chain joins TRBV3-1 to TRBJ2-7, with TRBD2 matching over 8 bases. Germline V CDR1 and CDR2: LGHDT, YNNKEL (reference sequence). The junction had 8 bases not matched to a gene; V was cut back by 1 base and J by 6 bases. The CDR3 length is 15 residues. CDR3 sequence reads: CASSQGAGGFVEQYF. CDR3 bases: TGTGCCAGCAGCCAAGGGGCGGGAGGTTTCGTCGAGCAGTACTTC.

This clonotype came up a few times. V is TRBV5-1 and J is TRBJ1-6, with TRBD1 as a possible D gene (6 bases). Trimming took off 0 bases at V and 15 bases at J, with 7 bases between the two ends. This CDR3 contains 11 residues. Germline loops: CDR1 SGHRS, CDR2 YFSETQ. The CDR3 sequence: CASSLEGDLHF. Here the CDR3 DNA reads TGCGCCAGCAGCTTGGAGGGGGACCTCCACTTT.

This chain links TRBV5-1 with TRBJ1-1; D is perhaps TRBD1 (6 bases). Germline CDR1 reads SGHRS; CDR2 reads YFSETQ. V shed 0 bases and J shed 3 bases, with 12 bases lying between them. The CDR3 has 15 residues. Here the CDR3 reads CASSLVGGVYTEAFF. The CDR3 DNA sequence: TGCGCCAGCAGCTTGGTAGGGGGAGTCTACACTGAAGCTTTCTTT. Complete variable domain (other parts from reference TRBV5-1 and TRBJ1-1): KAGVTQTPRYLIKTRGQQVTLSCSPISGHRSVSWYQQTPGQGLQFLFEYFSETQRNKGNFPGRFSGRQFSNSRSEMNVSTLELGDSALYLCASSLVGGVYTEAFFGQGTRLTVV.

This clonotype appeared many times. The CDR3 nucleotides are TGTGCCAGCAGTTTGGGCAGGGGGCGAAATAATTCACCCCTCCACTTT. Its protein is CASSLGRGRNNSPLHF. This sequence joins TRBV12-3 or TRBV12-4 and TRBJ1-6; 8 positions match TRBD1. The CDR3 covers 16 residues. The V segment lost 3 bases and the J segment 5 bases; nucleotides outside the gene matches: 6.

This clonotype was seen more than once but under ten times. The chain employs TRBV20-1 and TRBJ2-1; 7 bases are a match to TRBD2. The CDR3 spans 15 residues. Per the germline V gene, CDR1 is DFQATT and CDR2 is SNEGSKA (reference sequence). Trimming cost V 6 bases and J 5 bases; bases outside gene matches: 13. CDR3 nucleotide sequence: TGCAGTGCACTCCCGGGGCGGGAGCAGGACAATGAGCAGTTCTTC. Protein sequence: CSALPGREQDNEQFF.

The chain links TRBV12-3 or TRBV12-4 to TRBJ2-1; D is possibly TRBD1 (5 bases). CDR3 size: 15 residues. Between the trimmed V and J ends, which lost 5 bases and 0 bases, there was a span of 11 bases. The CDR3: CASSQPDISYNEQFF. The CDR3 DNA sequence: TGTGCCAGCAGTCAACCGGACATCTCCTACAATGAGCAGTTCTTC.

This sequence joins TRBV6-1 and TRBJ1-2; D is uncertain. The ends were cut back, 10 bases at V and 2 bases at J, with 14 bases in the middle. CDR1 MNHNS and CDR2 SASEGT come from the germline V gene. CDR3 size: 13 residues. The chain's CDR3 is CATTPGSNYGYTF. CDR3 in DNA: TGTGCCACCACCCCGGGCAGCAACTATGGCTACACCTTC.

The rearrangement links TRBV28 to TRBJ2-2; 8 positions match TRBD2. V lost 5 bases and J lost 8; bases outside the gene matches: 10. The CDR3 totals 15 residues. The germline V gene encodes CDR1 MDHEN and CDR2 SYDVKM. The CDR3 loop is CASSPRGGPVGELFF. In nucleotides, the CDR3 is TGTGCCAGCAGTCCTCGCGGGGGGCCGGTTGGGGAGCTGTTTTTT.

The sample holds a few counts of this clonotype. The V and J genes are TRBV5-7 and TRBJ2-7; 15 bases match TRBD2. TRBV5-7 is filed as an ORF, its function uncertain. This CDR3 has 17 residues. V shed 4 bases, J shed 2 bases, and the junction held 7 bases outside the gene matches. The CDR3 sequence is CASSPGTSGRKTYEQYF. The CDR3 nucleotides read TGTGCCAGCAGCCCAGGGACTAGCGGGAGGAAAACCTACGAGCAGTACTTC.

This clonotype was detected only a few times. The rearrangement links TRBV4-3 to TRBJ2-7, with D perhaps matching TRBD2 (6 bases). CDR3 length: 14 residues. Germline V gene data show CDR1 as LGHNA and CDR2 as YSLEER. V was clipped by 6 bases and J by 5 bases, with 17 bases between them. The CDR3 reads CASRWALTGDEQYF. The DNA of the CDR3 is TGCGCCAGCAGATGGGCGCTAACGGGGGACGAGCAGTACTTC.

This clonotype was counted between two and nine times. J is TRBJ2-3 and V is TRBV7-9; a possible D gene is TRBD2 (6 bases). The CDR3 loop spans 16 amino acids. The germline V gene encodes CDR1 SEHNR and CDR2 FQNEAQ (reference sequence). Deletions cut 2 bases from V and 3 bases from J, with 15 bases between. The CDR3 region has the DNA TGTGCCAGCAGCTTATGGGGAGGAAGGGAGACAGATACGCAGTATTTT. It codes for CASSLWGGRETDTQYF.

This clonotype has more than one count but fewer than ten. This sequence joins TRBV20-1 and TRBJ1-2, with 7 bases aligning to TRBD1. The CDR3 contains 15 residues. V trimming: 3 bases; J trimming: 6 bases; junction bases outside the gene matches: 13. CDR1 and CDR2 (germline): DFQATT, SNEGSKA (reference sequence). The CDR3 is CSASRVDREGNGYTF. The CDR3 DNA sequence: TGCAGTGCTAGCCGGGTTGACAGGGAAGGGAATGGCTACACCTTC.

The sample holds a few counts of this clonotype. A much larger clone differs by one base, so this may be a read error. CDR3 sequence: CASRFYGYTF. Written as DNA, the CDR3 is TGTGCCAGCAGATTCTATGGCTACACCTTC. The rearrangement uses TRBV2 and TRBJ1-2; D not certain. The germline V gene has CDR1 SNHLY and CDR2 FYNNEI. This CDR3 is 10 amino acids long. The V gene lost 6 bases and the J gene lost 4 bases, with 3 bases spanning the gap.

CDR3 coding DNA: TGTGCCACCAGCAGACTACCGTTGGATGAGCAGTTCTTC. Its translation is CATSRLPLDEQFF. V usage is TRBV15 and J usage is TRBJ2-1; unclear D gene. CDR3 length: 13 amino acids. Germline CDR1 is LNHNV and CDR2 is YYDKDF (reference sequence). V was clipped by 2 bases and J by 8 bases, with 10 bases between them. Based on the CDR3 plus reference TRBV15 and TRBJ2-1, the full variable domain is DAMVIQNPRYQVTQFGKPVTLSCSQTLNHNVMYWYQQKSSQAPKLLFHYYDKDFNNEADTPDNFQSRRPNTSFCFLDIRSPGLGDTAMYLCATSRLPLDEQFFGPGTRLTVL.

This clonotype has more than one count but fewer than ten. CDR3 DNA sequence: TGCGCCAGCAGCCGGACAGGACAGCGGGAAGAAGCTTTCTTT. It codes for CASSRTGQREEAFF. The chain uses TRBV5-1 and TRBJ1-1; 7 bases are shared with TRBD1. Germline CDR1 reads SGHRS; CDR2 reads YFSETQ. The junction had 11 bases not matched to a gene; V was cut back by 4 bases and J by 8 bases. This CDR3 region has 14 residues. Full variable domain (missing parts from reference TRBV5-1 and TRBJ1-1): KAGVTQTPRYLIKTRGQQVTLSCSPISGHRSVSWYQQTPGQGLQFLFEYFSETQRNKGNFPGRFSGRQFSNSRSEMNVSTLELGDSALYLCASSRTGQREEAFFGQGTRLTVV.

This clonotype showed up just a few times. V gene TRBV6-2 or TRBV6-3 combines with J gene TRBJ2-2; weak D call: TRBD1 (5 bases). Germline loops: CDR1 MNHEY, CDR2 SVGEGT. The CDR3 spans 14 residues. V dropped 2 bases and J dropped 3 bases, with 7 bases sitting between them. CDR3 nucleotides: TGTGCCAGCAGTTACCAGGGCGACACCGGGGAGCTGTTTTTT. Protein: CASSYQGDTGELFF.

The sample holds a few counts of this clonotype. The CDR3 spells CATQDYKTHSYEQYF. CDR3 DNA sequence: TGTGCCACCCAGGATTACAAGACACACTCCTACGAGCAGTACTTC. V and J are TRBV12-3 or TRBV12-4 and TRBJ2-7; D unclear. The CDR3 totals 15 residues. The V gene lost 10 bases and the J gene lost 0 bases, with 19 bases spanning the gap.

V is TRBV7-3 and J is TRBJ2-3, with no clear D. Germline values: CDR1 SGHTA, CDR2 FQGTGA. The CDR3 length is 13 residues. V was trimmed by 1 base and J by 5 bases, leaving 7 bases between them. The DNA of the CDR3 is TGTGCCAGCAGCTTAAGGGGAAGAGATACGCAGTATTTT. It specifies CASSLRGRDTQYF.

Here the CDR3 reads CASSPTSDPSYEQYF. Written as DNA, the CDR3 is TGTGCCAGCAGCCCCACTAGCGATCCCTCCTACGAGCAGTACTTC. This chain uses TRBV9 with TRBJ2-7; 7 positions match TRBD2. Germline assignment: CDR1 SGDLS and CDR2 YYNGEE. The CDR3 has 15 residues. After removal of 4 bases from V and 0 bases from J, the junction contained 7 bases not matched to a gene.

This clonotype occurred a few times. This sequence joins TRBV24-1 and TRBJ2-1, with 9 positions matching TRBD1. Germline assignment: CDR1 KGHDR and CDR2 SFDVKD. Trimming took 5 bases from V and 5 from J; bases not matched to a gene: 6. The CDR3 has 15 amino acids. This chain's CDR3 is CATSVGTGPNNEQFF. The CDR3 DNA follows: TGTGCCACCAGTGTGGGGACAGGGCCGAACAATGAGCAGTTCTTC.

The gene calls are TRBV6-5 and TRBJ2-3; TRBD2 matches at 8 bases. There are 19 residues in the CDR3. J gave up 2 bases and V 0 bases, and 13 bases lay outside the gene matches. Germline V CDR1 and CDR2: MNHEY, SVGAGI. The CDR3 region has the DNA TGTGCCAGCAGTTACTCGTCAACCCATAGCGGGGCCGACACAGATACGCAGTATTTT. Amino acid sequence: CASSYSSTHSGADTDTQYF.

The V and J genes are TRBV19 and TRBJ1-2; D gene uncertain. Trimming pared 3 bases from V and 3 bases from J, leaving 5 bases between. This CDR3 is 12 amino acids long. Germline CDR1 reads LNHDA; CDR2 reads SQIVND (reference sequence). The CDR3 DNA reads TGTGCCAGTAGTATCCAGGACTATGGCTACACCTTC. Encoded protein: CASSIQDYGYTF.

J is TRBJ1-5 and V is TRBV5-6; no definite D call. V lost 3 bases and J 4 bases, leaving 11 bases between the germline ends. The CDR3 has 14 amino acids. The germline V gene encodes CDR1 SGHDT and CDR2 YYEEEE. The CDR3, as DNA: TGTGCCAGCAGCTCCCGGGAAGGAAATCAGCCCCAGCATTTT. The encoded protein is CASSSREGNQPQHF.

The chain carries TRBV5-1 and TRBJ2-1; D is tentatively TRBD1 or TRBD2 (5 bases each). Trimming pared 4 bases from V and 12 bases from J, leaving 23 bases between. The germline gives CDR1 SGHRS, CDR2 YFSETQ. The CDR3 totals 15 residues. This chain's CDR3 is CASSEGGALNRRQFF. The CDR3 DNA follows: TGCGCCAGCAGCGAGGGTGGGGCGTTAAATCGGAGGCAGTTCTTC.

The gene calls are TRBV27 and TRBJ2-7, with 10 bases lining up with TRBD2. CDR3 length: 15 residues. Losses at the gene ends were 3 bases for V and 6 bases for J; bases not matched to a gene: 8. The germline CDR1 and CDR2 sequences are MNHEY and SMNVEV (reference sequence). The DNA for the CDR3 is TGTGCCAGCAGTTTTAGTCTAGCGGGAGTTTCCGAGCAGTACTTC. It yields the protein CASSFSLAGVSEQYF.